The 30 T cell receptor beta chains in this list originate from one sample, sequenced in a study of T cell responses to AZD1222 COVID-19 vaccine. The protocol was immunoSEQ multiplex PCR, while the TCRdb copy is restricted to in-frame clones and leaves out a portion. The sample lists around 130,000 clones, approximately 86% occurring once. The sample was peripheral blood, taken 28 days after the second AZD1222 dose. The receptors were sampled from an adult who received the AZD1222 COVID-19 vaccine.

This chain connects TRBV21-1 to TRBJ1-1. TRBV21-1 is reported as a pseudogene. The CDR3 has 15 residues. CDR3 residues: CASSKRYPENTEAFF. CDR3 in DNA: TGTGCCAGCAGCAAAAGGTATCCAGAGAACACTGAAGCTTTCTTT.

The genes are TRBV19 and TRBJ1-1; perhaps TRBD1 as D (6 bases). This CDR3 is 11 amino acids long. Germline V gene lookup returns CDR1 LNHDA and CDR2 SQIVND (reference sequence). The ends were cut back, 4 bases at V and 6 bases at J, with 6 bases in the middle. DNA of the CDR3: TGTGCCAGTAGTACAGGGGCTGAAGCTTTCTTT. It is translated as CASSTGAEAFF. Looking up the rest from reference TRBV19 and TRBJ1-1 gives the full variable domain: DGGITQSPKYLFRKEGQNVTLSCEQNLNHDAMYWYRQDPGQGLRLIYYSQIVNDFQKGDIAEGYSVSREKKESFPLTVTSAQKNPTAFYLCASSTGAEAFFGQGTRLTVV.

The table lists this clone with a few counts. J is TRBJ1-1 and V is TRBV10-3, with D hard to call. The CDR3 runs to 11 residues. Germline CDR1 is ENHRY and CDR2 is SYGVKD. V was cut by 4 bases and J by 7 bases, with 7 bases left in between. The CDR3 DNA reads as TGTGCCATCAGTGGGGCCCGTGAAGCTTTCTTT. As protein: CAISGAREAFF.

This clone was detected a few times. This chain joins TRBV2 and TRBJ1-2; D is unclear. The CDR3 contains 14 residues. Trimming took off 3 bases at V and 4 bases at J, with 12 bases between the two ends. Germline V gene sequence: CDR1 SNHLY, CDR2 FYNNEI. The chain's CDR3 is CASSDVSASYGYTF. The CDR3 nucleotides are TGTGCCAGCAGTGATGTGTCGGCATCCTATGGCTACACCTTC.

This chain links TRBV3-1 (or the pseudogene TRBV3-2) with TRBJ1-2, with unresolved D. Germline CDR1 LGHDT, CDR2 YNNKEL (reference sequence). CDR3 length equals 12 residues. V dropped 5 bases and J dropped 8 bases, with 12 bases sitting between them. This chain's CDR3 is CASSAGRRGYTF. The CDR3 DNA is TGTGCCAGCAGCGCCGGGCGGCGAGGCTACACCTTC.

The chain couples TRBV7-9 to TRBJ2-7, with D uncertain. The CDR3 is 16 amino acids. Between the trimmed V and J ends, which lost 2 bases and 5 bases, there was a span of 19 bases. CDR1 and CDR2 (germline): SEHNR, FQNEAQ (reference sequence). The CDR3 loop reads CASSLPEARTTDEQYF. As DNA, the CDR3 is TGTGCCAGCAGCTTACCTGAGGCGCGCACGACCGACGAGCAGTACTTC.

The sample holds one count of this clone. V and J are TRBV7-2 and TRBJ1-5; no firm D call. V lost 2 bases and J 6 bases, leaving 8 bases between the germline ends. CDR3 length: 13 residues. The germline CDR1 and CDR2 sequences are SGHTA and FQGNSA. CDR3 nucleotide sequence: TGTGCCAGCAGCTTACAGATGGGTCAGCCCCAGCATTTT. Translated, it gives CASSLQMGQPQHF. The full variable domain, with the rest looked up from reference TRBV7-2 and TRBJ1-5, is GAGVSQSPSNKVTEKGKDVELRCDPISGHTALYWYRQSLGQGLEFLIYFQGNSAPDKSGLPSDRFSAERTGGSVSTLTIQRTQQEDSAVYLCASSLQMGQPQHFGDGTRLSIL.

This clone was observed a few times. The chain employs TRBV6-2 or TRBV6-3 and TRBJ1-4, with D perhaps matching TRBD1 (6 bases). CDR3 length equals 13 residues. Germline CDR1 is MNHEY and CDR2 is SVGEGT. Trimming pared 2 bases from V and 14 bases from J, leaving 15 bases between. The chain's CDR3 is CASSYLGYRGLFF. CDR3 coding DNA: TGTGCCAGCAGTTACCTCGGGTATAGGGGGCTGTTTTTT.

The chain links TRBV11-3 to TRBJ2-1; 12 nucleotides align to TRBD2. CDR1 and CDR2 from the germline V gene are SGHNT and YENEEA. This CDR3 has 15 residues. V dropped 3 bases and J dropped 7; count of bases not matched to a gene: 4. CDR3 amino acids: CASSLSSGGANEQFF. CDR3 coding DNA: TGTGCCAGCAGCTTGTCTAGCGGGGGGGCTAATGAGCAGTTCTTC.

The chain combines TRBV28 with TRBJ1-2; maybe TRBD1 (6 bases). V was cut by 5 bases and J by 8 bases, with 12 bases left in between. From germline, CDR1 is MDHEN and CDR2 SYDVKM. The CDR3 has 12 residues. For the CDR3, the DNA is TGTGCCAGCAGTCTTCACAGGGACGGCTACACCTTC. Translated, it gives CASSLHRDGYTF.

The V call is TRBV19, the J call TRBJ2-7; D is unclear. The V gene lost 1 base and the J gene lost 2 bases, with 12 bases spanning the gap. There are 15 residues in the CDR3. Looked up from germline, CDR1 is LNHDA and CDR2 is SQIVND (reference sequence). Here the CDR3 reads CASSIGNGLTYEQYF. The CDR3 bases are TGTGCCAGTAGTATAGGGAACGGCCTAACCTACGAGCAGTACTTC.

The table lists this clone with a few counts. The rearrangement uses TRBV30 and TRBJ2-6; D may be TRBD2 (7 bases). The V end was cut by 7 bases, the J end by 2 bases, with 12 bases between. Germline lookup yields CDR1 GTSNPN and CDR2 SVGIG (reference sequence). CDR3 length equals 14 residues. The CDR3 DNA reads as TGTGCCTCCAGAGGGGGGGCTGGGGCCAACGTCCTGACTTTC. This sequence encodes CASRGGAGANVLTF.

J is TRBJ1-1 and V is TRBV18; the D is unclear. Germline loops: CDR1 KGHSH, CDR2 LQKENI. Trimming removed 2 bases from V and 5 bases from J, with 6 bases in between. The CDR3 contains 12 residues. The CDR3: CASSPRVTEAFF. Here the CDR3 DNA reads TGTGCCAGCTCACCAAGGGTGACTGAAGCTTTCTTT.

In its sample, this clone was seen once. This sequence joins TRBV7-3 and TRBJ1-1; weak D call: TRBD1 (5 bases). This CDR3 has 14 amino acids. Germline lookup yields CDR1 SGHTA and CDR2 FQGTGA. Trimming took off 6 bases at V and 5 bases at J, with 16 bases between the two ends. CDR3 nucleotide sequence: TGTGCCAGCAGTCAAGAGGGGCAGGCAACTGAAGCTTTCTTT. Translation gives CASSQEGQATEAFF. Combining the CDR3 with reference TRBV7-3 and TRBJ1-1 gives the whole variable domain GAGVSQTPSNKVTEKGKYVELRCDPISGHTALYWYRQSLGQGPEFLIYFQGTGAADDSGLPNDRFFAVRPEGSVSTLKIQRTERGDSAVYLCASSQEGQATEAFFGQGTRLTVV.

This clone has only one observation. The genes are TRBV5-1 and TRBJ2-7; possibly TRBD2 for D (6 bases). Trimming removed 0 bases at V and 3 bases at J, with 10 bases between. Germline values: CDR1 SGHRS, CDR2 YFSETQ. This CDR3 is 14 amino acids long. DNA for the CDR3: TGCGCCAGCAGCTTGGATCCGGGACTCTACGAGCAGTACTTC. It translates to CASSLDPGLYEQYF.

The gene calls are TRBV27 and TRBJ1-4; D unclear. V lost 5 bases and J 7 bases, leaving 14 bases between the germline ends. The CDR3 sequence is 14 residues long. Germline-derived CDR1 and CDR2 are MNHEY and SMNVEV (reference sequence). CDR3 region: CASSPLGRAEKLFF. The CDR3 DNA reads TGTGCCAGCAGTCCCCTGGGGAGAGCTGAAAAACTGTTTTTT.

CDR3 in amino acids: CASSFSADQETQYF. The CDR3 DNA reads as TGCGCCAGCAGCTTCAGCGCAGACCAAGAGACCCAGTACTTC. This chain uses TRBV5-1 with TRBJ2-5; D uncertain. CDR1 is SGHRS and CDR2 is YFSETQ in the germline V gene. The germline V and J ends were trimmed by 2 bases and 0 bases, with 8 bases remaining between them. The CDR3 length is 14 residues.

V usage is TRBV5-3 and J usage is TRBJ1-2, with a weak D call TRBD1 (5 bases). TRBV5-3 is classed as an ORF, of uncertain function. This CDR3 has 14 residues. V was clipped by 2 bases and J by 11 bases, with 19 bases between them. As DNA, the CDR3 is TGTGCCAGAAGCTTCGGGGGGAGGACGTTGAGGTACACCTTC. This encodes CARSFGGRTLRYTF.

CDR3 residues: CASSHRPTGDNYGYTF. CDR3 sequence (DNA): TGCGCCAGCAGCCACAGACCGACAGGAGACAACTATGGCTACACCTTC. The V gene is TRBV4-3, the J gene TRBJ1-2; a possible D gene is TRBD1 (6 bases). V was cut by 3 bases and J by 2 bases, with 16 bases left in between. The CDR3 is made up of 16 amino acids. Germline CDR1 LGHNA, CDR2 YSLEER.

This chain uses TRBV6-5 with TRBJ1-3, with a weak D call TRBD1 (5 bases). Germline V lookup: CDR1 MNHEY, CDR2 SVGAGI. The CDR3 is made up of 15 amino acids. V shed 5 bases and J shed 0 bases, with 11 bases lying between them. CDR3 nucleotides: TGTGCCAGCAGTCCCGACAGAGTCTCTGGAAACACCATATATTTT. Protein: CASSPDRVSGNTIYF.

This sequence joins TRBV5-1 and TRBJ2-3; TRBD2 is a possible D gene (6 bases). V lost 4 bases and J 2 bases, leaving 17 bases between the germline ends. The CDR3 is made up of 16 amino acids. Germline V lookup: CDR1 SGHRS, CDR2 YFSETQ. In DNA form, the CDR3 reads TGCGCCAGCAGCCGGACTACCGCCATCACCACAGATACGCAGTATTTT. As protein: CASSRTTAITTDTQYF.

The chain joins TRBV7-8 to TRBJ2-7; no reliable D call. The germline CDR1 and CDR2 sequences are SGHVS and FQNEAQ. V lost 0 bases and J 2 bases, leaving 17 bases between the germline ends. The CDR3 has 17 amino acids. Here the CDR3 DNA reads TGTGCCAGCAGCTTAGCGGTGGCAGGTTCCTCCCCCTACGAGCAGTACTTC. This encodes CASSLAVAGSSPYEQYF. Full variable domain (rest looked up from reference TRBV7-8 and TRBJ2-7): GAGVSQSPRYKVAKRGQDVALRCDPISGHVSLFWYQQALGQGPEFLTYFQNEAQLDKSGLPSDRFFAERPEGSVSTLKIQRTQQEDSAVYLCASSLAVAGSSPYEQYFGPGTRLTVT.

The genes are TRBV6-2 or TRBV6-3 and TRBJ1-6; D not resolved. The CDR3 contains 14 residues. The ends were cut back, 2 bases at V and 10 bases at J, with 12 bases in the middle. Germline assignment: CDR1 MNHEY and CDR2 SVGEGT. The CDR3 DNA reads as TGTGCCAGCAGTTACGGCTGGGCCGAGTCACCCCTCCACTTT. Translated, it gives CASSYGWAESPLHF.

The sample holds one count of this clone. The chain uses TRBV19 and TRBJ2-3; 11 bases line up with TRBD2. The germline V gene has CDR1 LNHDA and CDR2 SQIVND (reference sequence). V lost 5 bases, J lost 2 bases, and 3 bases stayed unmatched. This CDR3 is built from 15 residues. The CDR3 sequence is CASSLSGGATDTQYF. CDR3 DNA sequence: TGTGCCAGTAGTCTTAGCGGGGGGGCCACAGATACGCAGTATTTT.

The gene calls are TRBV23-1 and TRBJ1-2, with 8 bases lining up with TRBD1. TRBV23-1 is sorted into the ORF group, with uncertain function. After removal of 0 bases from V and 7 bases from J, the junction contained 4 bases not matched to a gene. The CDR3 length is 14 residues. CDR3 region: CASSQSDRVPGYTF. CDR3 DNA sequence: TGCGCCAGCAGTCAATCGGACAGGGTTCCTGGCTACACCTTC.

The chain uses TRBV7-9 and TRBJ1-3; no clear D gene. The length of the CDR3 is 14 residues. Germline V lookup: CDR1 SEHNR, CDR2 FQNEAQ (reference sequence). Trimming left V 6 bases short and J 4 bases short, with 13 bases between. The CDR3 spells CASRRPGRGNTIYF. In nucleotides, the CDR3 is TGTGCCAGCAGGAGGCCCGGCAGGGGAAACACCATATATTTT. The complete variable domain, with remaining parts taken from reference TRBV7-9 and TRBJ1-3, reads DTGVSQNPRHKITKRGQNVTFRCDPISEHNRLYWYRQTLGQGPEFLTYFQNEAQLEKSRLLSDRFSAERPKGSFSTLEIQRTEQGDSAMYLCASRRPGRGNTIYFGEGSWLTVV.

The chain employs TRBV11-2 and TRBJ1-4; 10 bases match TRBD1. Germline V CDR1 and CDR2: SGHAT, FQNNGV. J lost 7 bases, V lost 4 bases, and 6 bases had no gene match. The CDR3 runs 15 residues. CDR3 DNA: TGTGCCAGCAGCTCGACAGGGGGCGTGGGTGAAAAACTGTTTTTT. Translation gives CASSSTGGVGEKLFF.

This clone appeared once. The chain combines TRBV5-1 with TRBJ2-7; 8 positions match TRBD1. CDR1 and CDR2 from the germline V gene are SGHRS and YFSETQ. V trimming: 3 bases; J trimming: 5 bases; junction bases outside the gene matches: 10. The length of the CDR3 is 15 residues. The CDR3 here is CASSSRSGGRNEQYF. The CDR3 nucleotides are TGCGCCAGCAGCTCCCGTTCAGGGGGCAGGAACGAGCAGTACTTC.

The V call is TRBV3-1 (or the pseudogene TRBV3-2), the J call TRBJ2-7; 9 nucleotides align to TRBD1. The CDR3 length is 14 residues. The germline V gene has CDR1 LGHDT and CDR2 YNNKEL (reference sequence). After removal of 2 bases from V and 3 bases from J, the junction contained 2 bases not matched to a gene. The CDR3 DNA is TGTGCCAGCAGCCAATGGGGACAGGGCTACGAGCAGTACTTC. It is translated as CASSQWGQGYEQYF.

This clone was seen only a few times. CDR3 protein: CASSEGMEKTQYF. As DNA, the CDR3 is TGCGCCAGCAGTGAGGGAATGGAAAAGACCCAGTACTTC. The J gene is TRBJ2-5, the V gene TRBV10-1; unclear D gene. Germline CDR1 is WNHNN and CDR2 is SYGVQD (reference sequence). V lost 2 bases and J lost 6, with 10 bases in between. The CDR3 has 13 amino acids.